This T cell receptor (beta chain) was retrieved from a study of vaccination and CD4 T cells after COVID-19. About this clonotype itself: No antigen is known for it.

Sequencing of DNA taken from cultured CD4+ T cells relied on the Oncomine TCR Beta short-read assay. MiXCR was run by TCRdb on the PCR reads, yielding one entry per CDR3 protein. The sample holds thousands of distinct CDR3 sequences, 22% seen once. The CDR3 has 11 residues. Deletions cut 5 bases from V and 5 bases from J, with 6 bases between. Treatment described: approximately nine-day PBMC culture with coronavirus spike peptide pools or control peptides (ViraFEST assay). Sequenced input: CD4+ T cells from blood, cultured in vitro. The origin of this receptor is a human donor who had recovered from COVID-19. J is TRBJ2-5 and V is TRBV12-3 or TRBV12-4; no clear D gene. The CDR3 loop is CASSLHETQYF. Written as DNA, the CDR3 is TGTGCCAGCAGTCTCCATGAGACCCAGTACTTC.